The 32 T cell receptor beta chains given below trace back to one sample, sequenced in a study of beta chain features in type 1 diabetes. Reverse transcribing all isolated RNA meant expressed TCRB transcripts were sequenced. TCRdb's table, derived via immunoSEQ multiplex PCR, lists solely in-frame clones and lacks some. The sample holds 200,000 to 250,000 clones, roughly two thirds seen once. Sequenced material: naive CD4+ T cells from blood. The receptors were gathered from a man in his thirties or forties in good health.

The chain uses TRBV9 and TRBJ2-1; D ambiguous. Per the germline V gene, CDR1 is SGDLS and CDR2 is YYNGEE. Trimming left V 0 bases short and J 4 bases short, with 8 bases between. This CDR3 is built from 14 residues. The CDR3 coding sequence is TGTGCCAGCAGCGTAGCGGTTAGGTACAATGAGCAGTTCTTC. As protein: CASSVAVRYNEQFF.

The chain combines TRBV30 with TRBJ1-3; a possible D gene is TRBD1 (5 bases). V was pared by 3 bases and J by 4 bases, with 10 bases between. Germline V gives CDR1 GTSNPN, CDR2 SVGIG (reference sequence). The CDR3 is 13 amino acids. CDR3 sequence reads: CAWRNPGGNTIYF. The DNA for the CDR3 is TGTGCCTGGAGAAATCCAGGGGGAAACACCATATATTTT.

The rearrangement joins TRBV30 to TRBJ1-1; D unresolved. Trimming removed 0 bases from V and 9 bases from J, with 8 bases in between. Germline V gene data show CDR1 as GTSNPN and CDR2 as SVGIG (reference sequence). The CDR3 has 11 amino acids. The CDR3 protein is CAWSVGGQAFF. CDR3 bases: TGTGCCTGGAGTGTTGGAGGCCAAGCTTTCTTT.

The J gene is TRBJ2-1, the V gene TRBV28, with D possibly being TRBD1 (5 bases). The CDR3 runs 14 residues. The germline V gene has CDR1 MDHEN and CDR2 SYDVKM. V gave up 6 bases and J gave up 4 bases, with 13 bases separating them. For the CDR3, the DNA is TGTGCCAGCAGGATACTTCAGGGATACAATGAGCAGTTCTTC. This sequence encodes CASRILQGYNEQFF.

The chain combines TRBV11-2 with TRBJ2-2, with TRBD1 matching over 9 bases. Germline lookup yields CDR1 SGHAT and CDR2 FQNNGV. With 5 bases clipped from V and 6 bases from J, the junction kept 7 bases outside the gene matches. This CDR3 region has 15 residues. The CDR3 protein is CASSTNRGRAGELFF. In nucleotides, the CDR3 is TGTGCCAGCAGCACTAACAGGGGGCGCGCCGGGGAGCTGTTTTTT.

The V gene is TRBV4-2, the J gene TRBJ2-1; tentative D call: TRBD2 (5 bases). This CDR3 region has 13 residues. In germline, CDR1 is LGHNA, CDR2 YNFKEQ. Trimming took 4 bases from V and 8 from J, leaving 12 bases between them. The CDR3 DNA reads TGTGCCAGCAGCCGAAATAGCGTCGATGAGCAGTTCTTC. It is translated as CASSRNSVDEQFF.

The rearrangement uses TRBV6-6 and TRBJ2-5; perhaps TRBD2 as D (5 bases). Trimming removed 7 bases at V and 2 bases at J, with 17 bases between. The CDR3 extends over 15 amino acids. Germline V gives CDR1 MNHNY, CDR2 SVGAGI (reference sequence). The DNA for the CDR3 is TGTGCCAGCAAAACCGGGGTCTTCAATCAAGAGACCCAGTACTTC. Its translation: CASKTGVFNQETQYF.

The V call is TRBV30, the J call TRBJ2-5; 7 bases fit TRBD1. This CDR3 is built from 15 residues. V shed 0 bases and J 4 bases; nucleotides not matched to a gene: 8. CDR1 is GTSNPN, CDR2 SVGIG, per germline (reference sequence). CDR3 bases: TGTGCCTGGAGTGTAGGAAGGGGGCTGGGAGAGACCCAGTACTTC. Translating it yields CAWSVGRGLGETQYF.

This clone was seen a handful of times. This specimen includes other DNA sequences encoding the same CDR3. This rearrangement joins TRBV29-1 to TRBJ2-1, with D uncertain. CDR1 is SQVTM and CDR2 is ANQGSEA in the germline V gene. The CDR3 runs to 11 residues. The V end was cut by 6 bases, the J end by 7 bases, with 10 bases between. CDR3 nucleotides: TGCAGCGTCGCCCCCCGAAATGAGCAGTTCTTC. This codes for CSVAPRNEQFF.

CDR3 region: CSVQDEQFF. DNA of the CDR3: TGCAGTGTACAGGATGAGCAGTTCTTC. The chain employs TRBV20-1 and TRBJ2-1; D may be TRBD1 (5 bases). The CDR3 is 9 amino acids. With 7 bases removed from V and 8 bases from J, the gap between germline ends came to 6 bases. Germline V CDR1 and CDR2: DFQATT, SNEGSKA (reference sequence).

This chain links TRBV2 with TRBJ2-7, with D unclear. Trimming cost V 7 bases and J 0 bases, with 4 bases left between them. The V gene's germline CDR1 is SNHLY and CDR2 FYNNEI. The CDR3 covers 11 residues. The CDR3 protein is CASMASYEQYF. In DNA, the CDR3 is TGTGCCAGCATGGCCTCCTACGAGCAGTACTTC.

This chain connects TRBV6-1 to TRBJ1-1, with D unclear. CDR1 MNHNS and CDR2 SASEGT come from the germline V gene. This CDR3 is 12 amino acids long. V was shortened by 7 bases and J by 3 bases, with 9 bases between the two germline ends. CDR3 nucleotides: TGTGCCAGCACGAAACCTGACACTGAAGCTTTCTTT. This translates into CASTKPDTEAFF.

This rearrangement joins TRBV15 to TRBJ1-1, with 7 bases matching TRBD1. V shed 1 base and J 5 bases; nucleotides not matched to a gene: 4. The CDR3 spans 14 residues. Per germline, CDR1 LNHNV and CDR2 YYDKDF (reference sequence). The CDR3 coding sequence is TGTGCCACCAGCAGAGGTTTGACAGGGACTGAAGCTTTCTTT. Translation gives CATSRGLTGTEAFF.

The CDR3 reads CASSLGRESYNEQFF. Here the CDR3 DNA reads TGCGCCAGCAGCCTTGGACGTGAGTCCTACAATGAGCAGTTCTTC. The chain is built from TRBV4-1 and TRBJ2-1; D gene uncertain. The CDR3 is 15 residues long. CDR1 MGHRA and CDR2 YSYEKL come from the germline V gene. V lost 4 bases to trimming and J lost 1 base, with 11 bases between them.

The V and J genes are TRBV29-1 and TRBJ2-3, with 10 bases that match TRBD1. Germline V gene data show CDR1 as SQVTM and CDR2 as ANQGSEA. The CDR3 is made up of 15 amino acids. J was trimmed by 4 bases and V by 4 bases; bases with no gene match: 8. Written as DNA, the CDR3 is TGCAGCGTTGCCCCCGGGGACAGGGGACCAGATACGCAGTATTTT. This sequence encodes CSVAPGDRGPDTQYF.

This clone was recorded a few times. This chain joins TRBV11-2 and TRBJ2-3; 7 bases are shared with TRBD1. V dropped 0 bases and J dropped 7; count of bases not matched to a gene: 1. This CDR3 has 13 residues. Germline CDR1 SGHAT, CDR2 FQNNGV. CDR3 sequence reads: CASSLDRGNTQYF. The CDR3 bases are TGTGCCAGCAGCTTAGACAGGGGGAATACGCAGTATTTT.

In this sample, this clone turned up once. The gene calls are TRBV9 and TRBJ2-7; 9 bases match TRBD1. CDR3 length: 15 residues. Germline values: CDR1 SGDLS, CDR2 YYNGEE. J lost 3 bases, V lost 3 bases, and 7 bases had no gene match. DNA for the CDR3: TGTGCCAGCAGCGCCCTGGGACAGGGCCGCTACGAGCAGTACTTC. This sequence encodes CASSALGQGRYEQYF.

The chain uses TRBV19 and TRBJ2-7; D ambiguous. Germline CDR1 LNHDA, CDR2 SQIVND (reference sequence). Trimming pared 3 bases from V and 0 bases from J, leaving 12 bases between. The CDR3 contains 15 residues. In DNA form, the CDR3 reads TGTGCCAGTAGTATCGGGCAGACGAGCTCCTACGAGCAGTACTTC. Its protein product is CASSIGQTSSYEQYF.

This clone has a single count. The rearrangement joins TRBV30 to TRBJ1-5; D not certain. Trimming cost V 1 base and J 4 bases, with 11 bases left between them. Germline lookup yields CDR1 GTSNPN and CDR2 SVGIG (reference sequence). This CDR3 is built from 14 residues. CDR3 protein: CAWSDGRENQPQHF. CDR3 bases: TGTGCCTGGAGTGACGGGAGGGAGAATCAGCCCCAGCATTTT.

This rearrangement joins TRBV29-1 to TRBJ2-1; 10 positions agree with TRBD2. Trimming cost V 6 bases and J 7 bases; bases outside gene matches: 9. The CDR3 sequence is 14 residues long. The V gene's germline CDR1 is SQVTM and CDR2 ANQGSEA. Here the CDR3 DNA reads TGCAGCGTGACTACTAGCGGGGTTTTGAATGAGCAGTTCTTC. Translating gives CSVTTSGVLNEQFF.

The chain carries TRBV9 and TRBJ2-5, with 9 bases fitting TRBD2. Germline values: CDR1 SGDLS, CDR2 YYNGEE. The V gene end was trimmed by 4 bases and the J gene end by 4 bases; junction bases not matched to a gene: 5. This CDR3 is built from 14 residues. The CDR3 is CASSLVAGAETQYF. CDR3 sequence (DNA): TGTGCCAGCAGCTTGGTAGCGGGAGCAGAGACCCAGTACTTC.

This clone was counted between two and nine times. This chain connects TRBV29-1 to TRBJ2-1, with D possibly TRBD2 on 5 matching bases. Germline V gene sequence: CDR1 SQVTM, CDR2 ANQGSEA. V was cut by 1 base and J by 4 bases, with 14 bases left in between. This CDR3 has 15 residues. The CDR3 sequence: CSVEGAADLYNEQFF. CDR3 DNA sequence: TGCAGCGTTGAAGGAGCGGCTGATTTATACAATGAGCAGTTCTTC.

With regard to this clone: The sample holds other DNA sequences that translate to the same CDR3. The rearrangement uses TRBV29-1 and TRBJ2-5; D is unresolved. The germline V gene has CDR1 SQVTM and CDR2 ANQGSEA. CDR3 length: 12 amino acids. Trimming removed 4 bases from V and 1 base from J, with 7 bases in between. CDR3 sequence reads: CSVVGIQETQYF. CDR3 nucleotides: TGCAGCGTTGTGGGGATCCAAGAGACCCAGTACTTC.

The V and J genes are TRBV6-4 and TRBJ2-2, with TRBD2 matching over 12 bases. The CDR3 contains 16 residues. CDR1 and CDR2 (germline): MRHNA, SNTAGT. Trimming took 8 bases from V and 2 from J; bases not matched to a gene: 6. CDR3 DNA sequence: TGTGCCAGCTCGTTACTAGCGGGAGGCAACACCGGGGAGCTGTTTTTT. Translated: CASSLLAGGNTGELFF.

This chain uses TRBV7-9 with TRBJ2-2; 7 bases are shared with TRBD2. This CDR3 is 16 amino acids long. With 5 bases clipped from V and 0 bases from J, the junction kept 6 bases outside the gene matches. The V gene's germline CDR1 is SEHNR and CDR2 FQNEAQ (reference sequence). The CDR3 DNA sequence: TGTGCCAGCAGCCCTACTAGCGAACCGAACACCGGGGAGCTGTTTTTT. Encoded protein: CASSPTSEPNTGELFF.

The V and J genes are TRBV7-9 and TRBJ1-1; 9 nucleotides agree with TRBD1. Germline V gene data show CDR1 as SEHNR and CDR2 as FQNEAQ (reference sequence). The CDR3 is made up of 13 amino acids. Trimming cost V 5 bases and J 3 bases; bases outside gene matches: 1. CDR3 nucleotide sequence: TGTGCCAGCAGCCGGGACAGGGACACTGAAGCTTTCTTT. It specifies CASSRDRDTEAFF.

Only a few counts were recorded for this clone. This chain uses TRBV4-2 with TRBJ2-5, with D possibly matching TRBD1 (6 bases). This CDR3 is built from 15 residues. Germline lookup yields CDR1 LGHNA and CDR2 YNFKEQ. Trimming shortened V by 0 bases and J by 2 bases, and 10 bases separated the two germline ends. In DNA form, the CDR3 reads TGTGCCAGCAGCCAAGAAGGAACAGGGCAAGAGACCCAGTACTTC. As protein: CASSQEGTGQETQYF.

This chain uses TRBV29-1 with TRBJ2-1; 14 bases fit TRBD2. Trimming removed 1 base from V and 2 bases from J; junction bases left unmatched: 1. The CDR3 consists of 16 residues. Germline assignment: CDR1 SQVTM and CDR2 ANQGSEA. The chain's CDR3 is CSVEGGLAGAYNEQFF. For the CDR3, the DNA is TGCAGCGTTGAAGGGGGACTAGCGGGAGCCTACAATGAGCAGTTCTTC.

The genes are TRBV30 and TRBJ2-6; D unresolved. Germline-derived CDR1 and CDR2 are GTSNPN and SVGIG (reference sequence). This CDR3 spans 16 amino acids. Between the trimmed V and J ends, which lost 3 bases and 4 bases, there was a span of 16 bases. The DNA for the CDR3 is TGTGCCTGGAGCCCCGCCTCGGTAGGAGGGGCCAACGTCCTGACTTTC. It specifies CAWSPASVGGANVLTF.

CDR3 amino acids: CSVTTTGRGLVQFF. The CDR3 DNA sequence: TGCAGCGTTACAACGACGGGACGGGGGTTAGTGCAGTTCTTC. This rearrangement joins TRBV29-1 to TRBJ2-1; D possibly corresponds to TRBD2 (6 bases). The CDR3 runs 14 residues. Germline V lookup: CDR1 SQVTM, CDR2 ANQGSEA. V lost 5 bases and J 12 bases, leaving 23 bases between the germline ends.

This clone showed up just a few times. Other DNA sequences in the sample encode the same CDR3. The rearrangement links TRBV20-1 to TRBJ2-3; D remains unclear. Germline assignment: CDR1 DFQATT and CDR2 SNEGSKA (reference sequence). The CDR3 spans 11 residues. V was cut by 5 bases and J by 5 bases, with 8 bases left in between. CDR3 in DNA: TGCAGTGCTCGATCGGGAGATACGCAGTATTTT. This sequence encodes CSARSGDTQYF.

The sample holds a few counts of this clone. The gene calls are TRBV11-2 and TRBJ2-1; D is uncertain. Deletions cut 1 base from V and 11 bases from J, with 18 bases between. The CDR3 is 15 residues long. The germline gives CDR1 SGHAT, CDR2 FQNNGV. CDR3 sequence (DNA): TGTGCCAGCAGCTTAGTGGTGGCTGCCCAACACAAGCAGTTCTTC. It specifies CASSLVVAAQHKQFF. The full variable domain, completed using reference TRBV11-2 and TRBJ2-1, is EAGVAQSPRYKIIEKRQSVAFWCNPISGHATLYWYQQILGQGPKLLIQFQNNGVVDDSQLPKDRFSAERLKGVDSTLKIQPAKLEDSAVYLCASSLVVAAQHKQFFGPGTRLTVL.